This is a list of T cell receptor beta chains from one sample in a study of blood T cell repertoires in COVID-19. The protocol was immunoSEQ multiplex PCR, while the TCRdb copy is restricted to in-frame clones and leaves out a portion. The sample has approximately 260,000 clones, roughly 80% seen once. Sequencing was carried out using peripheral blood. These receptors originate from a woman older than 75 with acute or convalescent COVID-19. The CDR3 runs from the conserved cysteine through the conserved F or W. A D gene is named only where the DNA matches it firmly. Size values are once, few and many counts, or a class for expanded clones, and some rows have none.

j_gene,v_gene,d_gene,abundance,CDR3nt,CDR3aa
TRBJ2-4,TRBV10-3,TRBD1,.,TGTGCCATCAACTCCGACAGGGGTGCCATTCAGTACTTC,CAINSDRGAIQYF
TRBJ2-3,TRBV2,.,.,TGTGCCAGCAGCCTGGGCCGCCCAAGCACAGATACGCAGTATTTT,CASSLGRPSTDTQYF
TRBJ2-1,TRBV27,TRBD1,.,TGTGCCAGCACCGAAACAGGGGGTTACAATGAGCAGTTCTTC,CASTETGGYNEQFF
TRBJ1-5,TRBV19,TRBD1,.,TGTGCCAGTAGCTCAACAGGGGGCAATCAGCCCCAGCATTTT,CASSSTGGNQPQHF
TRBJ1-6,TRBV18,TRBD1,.,TGTGCCAGCTCGACAGGGGGAATGAATTCACCCCTCCACTTT,CASSTGGMNSPLHF
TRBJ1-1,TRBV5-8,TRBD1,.,TGTGCCAGCAGCCCCGGGGACAGGGTTGGAGAAACTTTCTTT,CASSPGDRVGETFF
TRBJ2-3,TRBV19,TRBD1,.,TGTGCCAGTAGTATGTTGACAGGGGCCGTTAAGGGCACAGATACGCAGTATTTT,CASSMLTGAVKGTDTQYF
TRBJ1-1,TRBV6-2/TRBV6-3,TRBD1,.,TGTGCCAGCAGTTACTCGACTGCGGACAGGTGGAGCACTGAAGCTTTCTTT,CASSYSTADRWSTEAFF
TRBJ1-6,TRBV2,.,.,TGTGCCAGCAGTGGGGCAGGGAATTCACCCCTCCACTTT,CASSGAGNSPLHF
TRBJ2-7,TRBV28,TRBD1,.,TGTGCCAGCATAACGACAGGGGGCTACGAGCAGTACTTC,CASITTGGYEQYF
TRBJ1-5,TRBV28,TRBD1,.,TGTGCCAGCAGGCCCCCGGGACAGGGGATTCAGCCCCAGCATTTT,CASRPPGQGIQPQHF
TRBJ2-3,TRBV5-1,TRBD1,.,TGCGCCAGCAGCTTGGAGGGTCAGGGGGTAGATACGCAGTATTTT,CASSLEGQGVDTQYF
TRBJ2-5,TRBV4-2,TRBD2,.,TGTGCCAGCAGCCAATCCATTAGCGGGGGCTCCGAGACCCAGTACTTC,CASSQSISGGSETQYF
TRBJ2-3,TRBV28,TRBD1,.,TGTGCCAGCAGTCCTCACTCCCCTTCGGGACAGGGGGGCTCAGATACGCAGTATTTT,CASSPHSPSGQGGSDTQYF
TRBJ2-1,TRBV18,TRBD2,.,TGTGCCAGCTCACCGGGACTAGAGACTCATGAGCAGTTCTTC,CASSPGLETHEQFF
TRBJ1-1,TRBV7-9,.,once,TGTGCCAGCAGCTTTCCCCCAACTGAAGCTTTCTTT,CASSFPPTEAFF
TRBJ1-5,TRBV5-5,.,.,TGTGCCAGCAGCTTGCGGCAGGGCCAGAGCAATCAGCCCCAGCATTTT,CASSLRQGQSNQPQHF
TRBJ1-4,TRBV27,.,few,TGTGCCAGCAGTCCTCTTGGGCCAACTAATGAAAAACTGTTTTTT,CASSPLGPTNEKLFF
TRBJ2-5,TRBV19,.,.,TGTGCCAGTAGAACGTCCGGTAGCGGCGACCCTATAGAGACCCAGTACTTC,CASRTSGSGDPIETQYF
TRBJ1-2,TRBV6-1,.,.,TGTGCCAGCAGTGACCAGGGGTATGGCTGCACCTTC,CASSDQGYGCTF
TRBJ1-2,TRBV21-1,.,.,TGTGCCAGCAGTGAACGACAGGGGCTGTTTCGATATGGCTACACCTTC,CASSERQGLFRYGYTF
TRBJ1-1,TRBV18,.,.,TGTGCCAGCTCACCAAGGGAGTCGGGCACTGAAGCTTTCTTT,CASSPRESGTEAFF
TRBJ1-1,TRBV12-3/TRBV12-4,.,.,TGTGCCAGCAGTTTAGCGCGACTGTATGAAGCTTTCTTT,CASSLARLYEAFF
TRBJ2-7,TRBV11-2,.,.,TGTGCCAGCAGCCCCGGGGGGCAACGGCTCTCCTACGAGCAGTACTTC,CASSPGGQRLSYEQYF
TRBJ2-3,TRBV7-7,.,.,TGTGCTAGCAGCTTAGCTTATTCAGATACGCAGTATTTT,CASSLAYSDTQYF
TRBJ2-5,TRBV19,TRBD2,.,TGTGCCAGTAGTATGGCGGGGGGAGAGACCCAGTACTTC,CASSMAGGETQYF
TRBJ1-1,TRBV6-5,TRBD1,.,TGTGCCAGCAGTTATCGCGGGACAGGGAACACTGAAGCTTTCTTT,CASSYRGTGNTEAFF
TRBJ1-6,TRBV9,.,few,TGTGCCAGCAGCGTAACGGGGGAAAGCTCCTATAATTCACCCCTCCACTTT,CASSVTGESSYNSPLHF
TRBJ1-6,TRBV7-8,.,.,TGTGCCAGCAGCTTGGAGGGGCAAAGAAATTCACCCCTCCACTTT,CASSLEGQRNSPLHF
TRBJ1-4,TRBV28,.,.,TGTGCCAGCAGTTTAATCAGTTCGGGCAGGGGTAATGAAAAACTGTTTTTT,CASSLISSGRGNEKLFF
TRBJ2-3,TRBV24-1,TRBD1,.,TGTGCCACCAGTGATCTGGGACAGGGAATAAGGACAGATACGCAGTATTTT,CATSDLGQGIRTDTQYF
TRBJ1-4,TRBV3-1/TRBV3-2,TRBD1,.,TGTGCCAGCAGCCCCGACAGGGGGTTGGGTGAAAAACTGTTTTTT,CASSPDRGLGEKLFF
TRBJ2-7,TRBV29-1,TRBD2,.,TGCAGCGTTGTTAGCGGGCTAGGGCAGTACTTC,CSVVSGLGQYF
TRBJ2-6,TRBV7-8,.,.,TGTGCCAGCAGCTTCCCACAACAGAGCGGTGACGGCTCTGGGGCCAACGTCCTGACTTTC,CASSFPQQSGDGSGANVLTF
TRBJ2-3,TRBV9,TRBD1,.,TGTGCCAGCAGCGGGACAGGGTGGACAGATACGCAGTATTTT,CASSGTGWTDTQYF
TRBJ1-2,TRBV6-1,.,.,TGTGCCAGCAGTGAAGGGTGGGCGAACTATGGCTACACCTTC,CASSEGWANYGYTF
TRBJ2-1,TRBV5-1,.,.,TGCGCCAGCAGCCCGCAGACGGGGAATGAGCAGTTCTTC,CASSPQTGNEQFF
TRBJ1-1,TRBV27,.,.,TGTGCCAGCAGTTTAAAGGCAGGGAAGAACACTGAAGCTTTCTTT,CASSLKAGKNTEAFF
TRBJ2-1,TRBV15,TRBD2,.,TGTGCCACCAGTCCCGGGGGGGGGACACCGGGACCGCAGTTCTTC,CATSPGGGTPGPQFF
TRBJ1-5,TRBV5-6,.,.,TGTGCCAGCAGCTTGGCCGCCCCGGGCAATCAGCCCCAGCATTTT,CASSLAAPGNQPQHF